The T cell receptor beta chain under discussion was sequenced for a study of blood T cell repertoires in COVID-19. About the research overall: The analysed material was cDNA or gDNA that came from T cells, B-cell-depleted T cells, or PBMCs.

This clone has just one count. In the study's own analysis: The authors estimated nucleated cell counts from reference gene primer amplification. Measured with immunoSEQ multiplex PCR; TCRdb has only the in-frame clones, and not every one. V and J calls plus clone size are reproduced from that table; the DNA served to infer D and trimming. Among tens of thousands of clones listed, about 83% were seen once. This CDR3 has 17 amino acids. V was clipped by 0 bases and J by 3 bases; unmatched bases: 10. Germline V CDR1 and CDR2: MGHRA, YSYEKL. The receptor's source is a woman over 75 with acute or convalescent COVID-19. Sequencing was carried out using peripheral blood. J is TRBJ2-7 and V is TRBV4-1, with TRBD2 matching 8 bases. The CDR3 spells CASSQDHGAGVRYEQYF. For the CDR3, the DNA is TGCGCCAGCAGCCAAGATCATGGAGCGGGAGTTCGCTACGAGCAGTACTTC.